The 5 T cell receptor beta chains below come from one sample, sequenced in a study of blood T cell repertoires in COVID-19. Only in-frame clones appear in the TCRdb table, and some are missing; sequencing was by immunoSEQ multiplex PCR. This table has around 90,000 clones, 80% appearing once. The sequenced sample consisted of peripheral blood. These receptor sequences come from a human donor in a cohort sampled during active COVID-19.

The rearrangement uses TRBV3-1 (or the pseudogene TRBV3-2) and TRBJ1-3, with D tentatively TRBD1 (6 bases). The CDR3 is made up of 16 amino acids. The germline gives CDR1 LGHDT, CDR2 YNNKEL (reference sequence). Trimming took 1 base from V and 3 from J, leaving 13 bases between them. CDR3 protein: CASSQVTGLNGNTIYF. DNA for the CDR3: TGTGCCAGCAGCCAAGTAACAGGGTTAAATGGAAACACCATATATTTT.

The chain combines TRBV28 with TRBJ1-1; D gene uncertain. Trimming shortened V by 6 bases and J by 1 base, and 15 bases separated the two germline ends. The length of the CDR3 is 15 residues. The germline gives CDR1 MDHEN, CDR2 SYDVKM. The CDR3 loop reads CASRPGGGANTEAFF. CDR3 nucleotide sequence: TGTGCCAGCAGACCTGGAGGCGGCGCGAACACTGAAGCTTTCTTT.

The chain couples TRBV3-1 (or the pseudogene TRBV3-2) to TRBJ2-7; the match to TRBD1 covers 10 bases. Germline CDR1 reads LGHDT; CDR2 reads YNNKEL (reference sequence). The CDR3 extends over 15 amino acids. With V trimmed by 5 bases and J by 5 bases, 9 bases remained unmatched. DNA for the CDR3: TGTGCCAGCAGCTCATCGGGACAGGGGTCCCACGAGCAGTACTTC. Translation gives CASSSSGQGSHEQYF.

The rearrangement joins TRBV27 to TRBJ2-1; 7 bases fit TRBD2. CDR1 MNHEY and CDR2 SMNVEV come from the germline V gene (reference sequence). Trimming removed 1 base from V and 8 bases from J; junction bases left unmatched: 8. The CDR3 spans 15 residues. This CDR3 is CASSLWEGIKDEQFF. The CDR3 nucleotides read TGTGCCAGCAGTTTATGGGAGGGAATCAAGGATGAGCAGTTCTTC.

This rearrangement joins TRBV6-6 to TRBJ2-1, with TRBD2 matching 8 bases. The junction had 2 bases not matched to a gene; V was cut back by 10 bases and J by 0 bases. Germline-derived CDR1 and CDR2 are MNHNY and SVGAGI (reference sequence). The CDR3 is made up of 13 amino acids. CDR3 loop: CATSGSSYNEQFF. Written as DNA, the CDR3 is TGTGCCACAAGCGGGAGCTCCTACAATGAGCAGTTCTTC.